This T cell receptor (beta chain) came from a study of T cell responses to AZD1222 COVID-19 vaccine. Here immunoSEQ multiplex PCR was the method, and the copy in TCRdb shows in-frame clones only, minus some. The sample lists approximately 120,000 clones; around 93% were seen once. A note on this clone: Antigen unknown.

Points from the study as a whole: Compared with day 0, the breadth and depth of the Spike-specific TCR repertoire rose significantly after two doses of AZD1222. CD4 TCRs covered the whole spike, strongest at regions 160-218 and 743-854.

The CDR3 is 14 amino acids. The V gene lost 2 bases and the J gene lost 1 base, with 7 bases spanning the gap. CDR1 is SGHTA and CDR2 is FQGNSA in the germline V gene. Sequencing used peripheral blood, obtained on day 0 of AZD1222 vaccination. The chain couples TRBV7-2 to TRBJ2-3, with D possibly being TRBD2 (5 bases). This clonotype originated in an adult in good health. The DNA of the CDR3 is TGTGCCAGCAGCTTATCAGCGGGCACAGATACGCAGTATTTT. Translated: CASSLSAGTDTQYF.